The 29 T cell receptor beta chains in this list originate from one sample, sequenced in a study of blood T cell repertoires in COVID-19. Repertoires were generated with immunoSEQ multiplex PCR, while TCRdb's copy carries only in-frame clones and drops some. The sample consists of just over 350,000 clones, roughly 87% of them appearing once. Sequenced input: PBMCs or T cells enriched from blood (not recorded which). All receptors come from a woman under 40 who had recovered from COVID-19.

This chain uses TRBV7-9 with TRBJ1-1; D is uncertain. The CDR3 is 15 residues long. Trimming stripped 1 base from V and 4 bases from J, with 13 bases between. Germline V gives CDR1 SEHNR, CDR2 FQNEAQ (reference sequence). DNA of the CDR3: TGTGCCAGCAGCTTAGATCTCTCATGGGCCACTGAAGCTTTCTTT. Translated, it gives CASSLDLSWATEAFF.

V and J are TRBV28 and TRBJ1-2; D ambiguous. Germline-derived CDR1 and CDR2 are MDHEN and SYDVKM. V shed 7 bases and J shed 0 bases, with 9 bases lying between them. The CDR3 spans 13 residues. For the CDR3, the DNA is TGTGCCAGCAAGGAGGGTTCTAACTATGGCTACACCTTC. It encodes CASKEGSNYGYTF.

This chain joins TRBV9 and TRBJ1-1; maybe TRBD1 (5 bases). V lost 4 bases to trimming and J lost 2 bases, with 12 bases between them. This CDR3 region has 14 residues. In germline, CDR1 is SGDLS, CDR2 YYNGEE. In nucleotides, the CDR3 is TGTGCCAGCAGCTTAGGAACAGGAAACACTGAAGCTTTCTTT. Translation: CASSLGTGNTEAFF. The complete variable domain, with remaining parts taken from reference TRBV9 and TRBJ1-1, reads DSGVTQTPKHLITATGQRVTLRCSPRSGDLSVYWYQQSLDQGLQFLIQYYNGEERAKGNILERFSAQQFPDLHSELNLSSLELGDSALYFCASSLGTGNTEAFFGQGTRLTVV.

The chain couples TRBV4-2 to TRBJ2-3; no clear D gene. The germline gives CDR1 LGHNA, CDR2 YNFKEQ. This CDR3 region has 14 residues. Trimming shortened V by 4 bases and J by 4 bases, and 12 bases separated the two germline ends. CDR3 in DNA: TGTGCCAGCAGCCTTTCGATCGGTCCAGATACGCAGTATTTT. This sequence encodes CASSLSIGPDTQYF.

The rearrangement joins TRBV7-3 to TRBJ2-3; TRBD2 agrees at 9 bases. This CDR3 has 15 residues. The V segment lost 2 bases and the J segment 3 bases; nucleotides outside the gene matches: 3. Germline V gene data show CDR1 as SGHTA and CDR2 as FQGTGA. Written as DNA, the CDR3 is TGTGCCAGCAGCTTAGCGGGGGGGCCTACAGATACGCAGTATTTT. It is translated as CASSLAGGPTDTQYF. Variable domain in full (rest from reference TRBV7-3 and TRBJ2-3): GAGVSQTPSNKVTEKGKYVELRCDPISGHTALYWYRQSLGQGPEFLIYFQGTGAADDSGLPNDRFFAVRPEGSVSTLKIQRTERGDSAVYLCASSLAGGPTDTQYFGPGTRLTVL.

This chain links TRBV7-6 with TRBJ2-7; D uncertain. V lost 4 bases and J lost 2, with 18 bases in between. CDR1 and CDR2 from the germline V gene are SGHVS and FNYEAQ. This CDR3 is 16 amino acids long. Here the CDR3 DNA reads TGTGCCAGCAGCTCCGCGCCAGGTCCCCTTACCTACGAGCAGTACTTC. Translation gives CASSSAPGPLTYEQYF. The full variable domain, its missing parts supplied by reference TRBV7-6 and TRBJ2-7, is GAGVSQSPRYKVTKRGQDVALRCDPISGHVSLYWYRQALGQGPEFLTYFNYEAQQDKSGLPNDRFSAERPEGSISTLTIQRTEQRDSAMYRCASSSAPGPLTYEQYFGPGTRLTVT.

The V gene is TRBV15, the J gene TRBJ1-5; 7 bases line up with TRBD1. The junction had 7 bases not matched to a gene; V was cut back by 1 base and J by 1 base. There are 17 residues in the CDR3. Germline V gives CDR1 LNHNV, CDR2 YYDKDF (reference sequence). As DNA, the CDR3 is TGTGCCACCAGCAGAGGGGGTGGAGGGGGCAGCAATCAGCCCCAGCATTTT. Its protein product is CATSRGGGGGSNQPQHF. Combining the CDR3 with reference TRBV15 and TRBJ1-5 gives the whole variable domain DAMVIQNPRYQVTQFGKPVTLSCSQTLNHNVMYWYQQKSSQAPKLLFHYYDKDFNNEADTPDNFQSRRPNTSFCFLDIRSPGLGDTAMYLCATSRGGGGGSNQPQHFGDGTRLSIL.

In its sample, this clone was seen once. The chain combines TRBV6-5 with TRBJ2-1; perhaps TRBD1 as D (6 bases). Trimming removed 7 bases at V and 2 bases at J, with 9 bases between. The CDR3 runs to 13 residues. From germline, CDR1 is MNHEY and CDR2 SVGAGI. The CDR3 here is CASTRTAYNEQFF. As DNA, the CDR3 is TGTGCCAGCACGCGGACAGCCTACAATGAGCAGTTCTTC.

This clone has just a few counts. The chain is built from TRBV11-2 and TRBJ2-7; TRBD1 is a possible D gene (6 bases). Germline values: CDR1 SGHAT, CDR2 FQNNGV. CDR3 length: 14 amino acids. Trimming left V 2 bases short and J 1 base short, with 9 bases between. CDR3 DNA sequence: TGTGCCAGCAGCTTACCAAGGGGGTCCTACGAGCAGTACTTC. Translating it yields CASSLPRGSYEQYF.

This clone was observed a handful of times. The V gene is TRBV7-3, the J gene TRBJ2-7, with 9 bases lining up with TRBD2. Trimming took 5 bases from V and 3 from J; bases not matched to a gene: 8. Germline V gene lookup returns CDR1 SGHTA and CDR2 FQGTGA. The CDR3 is 15 residues long. The CDR3 sequence is CASSTAGGALYEQYF. The CDR3 DNA is TGTGCCAGCAGCACAGCGGGGGGCGCTCTCTACGAGCAGTACTTC.

This clone came up a few times. V and J are TRBV2 and TRBJ2-3, with D possibly matching TRBD2 (6 bases). The CDR3 covers 15 residues. Germline values: CDR1 SNHLY, CDR2 FYNNEI. Trimming shortened V by 6 bases and J by 3 bases, and 16 bases separated the two germline ends. In DNA, the CDR3 is TGTGCCAGCAGCGCCCAGGAGGGGTGGACAGATACGCAGTATTTT. Amino acid sequence: CASSAQEGWTDTQYF.

The rearrangement joins TRBV27 to TRBJ1-2; TRBD1 matches at 8 bases. CDR3 length: 14 amino acids. J was trimmed by 2 bases and V by 5 bases; bases with no gene match: 4. Germline loops: CDR1 MNHEY, CDR2 SMNVEV (reference sequence). The CDR3 loop is CASSKDRGNYGYTF. The CDR3 nucleotides read TGTGCCAGCAGTAAAGACAGGGGAAACTATGGCTACACCTTC.

This chain links TRBV5-4 with TRBJ1-3; D possibly corresponds to TRBD1 (6 bases). Trimming pared 4 bases from V and 2 bases from J, leaving 13 bases between. This CDR3 region has 15 residues. CDR1 SGHNT and CDR2 YYREEE come from the germline V gene (reference sequence). The CDR3 DNA is TGTGCCAGCAGCGAAACAGGGTTAACTGGAAACACCATATATTTT. Protein: CASSETGLTGNTIYF.

J is TRBJ2-1 and V is TRBV27; 9 bases are shared with TRBD2. CDR3 length: 15 residues. V was pared by 3 bases and J by 4 bases, with 4 bases of the junction left unmatched. Germline V gene data show CDR1 as MNHEY and CDR2 as SMNVEV (reference sequence). CDR3 amino acids: CASSFSGGPYNEQFF. CDR3 in DNA: TGTGCCAGCAGTTTCAGCGGGGGGCCGTACAATGAGCAGTTCTTC.

The V and J genes are TRBV27 and TRBJ2-6; the D is unclear. Trimming took 0 bases from V and 0 from J, leaving 3 bases between them. Germline CDR1 reads MNHEY; CDR2 reads SMNVEV (reference sequence). CDR3 length equals 15 residues. In nucleotides, the CDR3 is TGTGCCAGCAGTTTATCGAGCTCTGGGGCCAACGTCCTGACTTTC. It translates to CASSLSSSGANVLTF.

This CDR3 reads CASSLTGGSPDTQYF. The DNA of the CDR3 is TGTGCCAGCAGCTTAACAGGGGGTTCTCCAGATACGCAGTATTTT. This chain connects TRBV7-8 to TRBJ2-3; TRBD1 matches 8 bases. V dropped 2 bases and J dropped 4; count of bases not matched to a gene: 5. This CDR3 has 15 amino acids. Germline CDR1 reads SGHVS; CDR2 reads FQNEAQ.

In this sample, this clone turned up once. V is TRBV5-4 and J is TRBJ1-4, with D hard to call. There are 13 residues in the CDR3. The V end lost 3 bases, the J end lost 6 bases, and 9 bases lay between the germline ends. Germline CDR1 is SGHNT and CDR2 is YYREEE (reference sequence). CDR3 in DNA: TGTGCCAGCAGCTCAGTTAATGATGAAAAACTGTTTTTT. Translated, it gives CASSSVNDEKLFF.

The chain uses TRBV2 and TRBJ2-7, with unresolved D. CDR3 length equals 12 residues. Trimming cost V 8 bases and J 0 bases, with 8 bases left between them. Per the germline V gene, CDR1 is SNHLY and CDR2 is FYNNEI. The chain's CDR3 is CASGVNSYEQYF. In DNA form, the CDR3 reads TGTGCCAGCGGTGTCAACTCCTACGAGCAGTACTTC.

The CDR3 DNA is TGTGCCAGCAGCCGTGAGCTGAACACTGAAGCTTTCTTT. Translation gives CASSRELNTEAFF. The chain carries TRBV7-3 and TRBJ1-1, with D unresolved. Trimming took off 5 bases at V and 0 bases at J, with 7 bases between the two ends. CDR3 length: 13 residues. Germline CDR1 and CDR2: SGHTA and FQGTGA.

This clone was recorded a few times. V is TRBV6-5 and J is TRBJ2-7, with 8 nucleotides matching TRBD1. The germline V gene has CDR1 MNHEY and CDR2 SVGAGI. The J segment lost 7 bases and the V segment lost 6 bases, leaving 14 bases of the junction unmatched. The CDR3 is 15 amino acids. CDR3: CASRPSGQGAREQYF. As DNA, the CDR3 is TGTGCCAGCAGGCCCTCAGGGCAGGGGGCGCGTGAGCAGTACTTC.

V and J are TRBV4-1 and TRBJ2-7; TRBD1 aligns across 9 bases. Per the germline V gene, CDR1 is MGHRA and CDR2 is YSYEKL. Unmatched junction bases numbered 15, after V lost 5 bases and J lost 7 bases. The CDR3 contains 16 residues. The CDR3: CASSYNLKQGALEQYF. The CDR3 coding sequence is TGCGCCAGCAGCTATAACCTAAAACAGGGGGCTCTTGAGCAGTACTTC.

J is TRBJ1-1 and V is TRBV14; no clear D gene. Per the germline V gene, CDR1 is SGHDN and CDR2 is FVKESK. Trimming took off 5 bases at V and 3 bases at J, with 10 bases between the two ends. The CDR3 totals 13 residues. The CDR3 is CASSTGYYTEAFF. The CDR3 bases are TGTGCCAGCAGCACGGGGTATTACACTGAAGCTTTCTTT.

This clone has a single count. CDR3 protein: CASSEERAEQYF. In nucleotides, the CDR3 is TGTGCCAGCAGCGAGGAGCGAGCCGAGCAGTACTTC. The chain employs TRBV7-9 and TRBJ2-7; D is ambiguous. The CDR3 extends over 12 amino acids. CDR1 is SEHNR, CDR2 FQNEAQ, per germline (reference sequence). Trimming took off 5 bases at V and 6 bases at J, with 11 bases between the two ends.

This chain links TRBV30 with TRBJ2-2; D may be TRBD2 (5 bases). The CDR3 length is 13 residues. Germline V gene sequence: CDR1 GTSNPN, CDR2 SVGIG (reference sequence). V was shortened by 2 bases and J by 7 bases, with 11 bases between the two germline ends. In DNA, the CDR3 is TGTGCCTGGAGTTTGAGGGTTCACGGGGAGCTGTTTTTT. Its protein product is CAWSLRVHGELFF.

The sample holds one count of this clone. The chain carries TRBV9 and TRBJ1-1; D unclear. The CDR3 sequence is 15 residues long. Germline V gene sequence: CDR1 SGDLS, CDR2 YYNGEE. V was trimmed by 2 bases and J by 1 base, leaving 12 bases between them. The CDR3 reads CASSVQVGGNTEAFF. The CDR3 coding sequence is TGTGCCAGCAGCGTTCAGGTCGGAGGGAACACTGAAGCTTTCTTT. Full variable domain (rest looked up from reference TRBV9 and TRBJ1-1): DSGVTQTPKHLITATGQRVTLRCSPRSGDLSVYWYQQSLDQGLQFLIQYYNGEERAKGNILERFSAQQFPDLHSELNLSSLELGDSALYFCASSVQVGGNTEAFFGQGTRLTVV.

The chain recombines TRBV2 with TRBJ2-1; TRBD1 agrees at 9 bases. This CDR3 contains 13 residues. J gave up 6 bases and V 7 bases, and 4 bases lay outside the gene matches. The germline V gene encodes CDR1 SNHLY and CDR2 FYNNEI. CDR3 region: CASKQDRGNEQFF. As DNA, the CDR3 is TGTGCCAGCAAACAGGACAGGGGCAATGAGCAGTTCTTC.

A single count supports this clone. This specimen includes other DNA sequences encoding the same CDR3. The chain uses TRBV5-1 and TRBJ1-3; 11 bases are shared with TRBD1. The CDR3 spans 15 residues. Germline V gene lookup returns CDR1 SGHRS and CDR2 YFSETQ. The J segment lost 3 bases and the V segment lost 4 bases, leaving 3 bases of the junction unmatched. CDR3 sequence (DNA): TGCGCCAGCAGCCCGGGACAGGGGGGTGGAAACACCATATATTTT. It translates to CASSPGQGGGNTIYF.

The gene calls are TRBV7-9 and TRBJ2-6, with TRBD1 matching 7 bases. Germline CDR1 reads SEHNR; CDR2 reads FQNEAQ (reference sequence). The CDR3 has 16 residues. Losses at the gene ends were 6 bases for V and 2 bases for J; bases not matched to a gene: 7. CDR3 sequence (DNA): TGTGCCAGCAGTTTTACAGGGGACGCTGGGGCCAACGTCCTGACTTTC. The encoded protein is CASSFTGDAGANVLTF.

The chain recombines TRBV18 with TRBJ2-1, with TRBD2 identical over 8 bases. This CDR3 has 15 amino acids. J was trimmed by 3 bases and V by 6 bases; bases with no gene match: 7. CDR1 KGHSH and CDR2 LQKENI come from the germline V gene. The CDR3 DNA reads as TGTGCCAGCTCTTTCTCCGGGACTAGCTACAATGAGCAGTTCTTC. It codes for CASSFSGTSYNEQFF.